Below, 27 T cell receptor beta chains from the same sample are listed, as sequenced in a study of cytomegalovirus exposure and HLA in healthy donors. Primers included in the PCR were 60 Vbeta and 13 Jbeta primers. Sequencing was performed with immunoSEQ multiplex PCR; in TCRdb, only in-frame clones are kept and a portion is missing. Among 120,000 to 150,000 clones, around 90% were seen once, and the ten largest hold 0.4% to 0.55%. Sequencing was carried out using PBMCs. The source of these receptors is a woman between 40 and 50 years old in good health and CMV-seronegative.

The chain is built from TRBV5-4 and TRBJ2-7; TRBD2 aligns across 11 bases. The CDR3 has 15 amino acids. Germline V gene lookup returns CDR1 SGHNT and CDR2 YYREEE (reference sequence). After removal of 7 bases from V and 4 bases from J, the junction contained 10 bases not matched to a gene. CDR3 in DNA: TGTGCCAGCTCCTCAACTAGCGGGAGTATGTACGAGCAGTACTTC. It is translated as CASSSTSGSMYEQYF.

V usage is TRBV5-1 and J usage is TRBJ1-5; 8 bases align to TRBD1. J gave up 3 bases and V 4 bases, and 12 bases lay outside the gene matches. CDR3 length equals 17 residues. Germline V gene data show CDR1 as SGHRS and CDR2 as YFSETQ. The CDR3 is CASSPGPATGDNQPQHF. In DNA, the CDR3 is TGCGCCAGCAGCCCGGGACCCGCGACAGGGGACAATCAGCCCCAGCATTTT.

V usage is TRBV6-5 and J usage is TRBJ2-2; the D gene is possibly TRBD1 (6 bases). CDR3 length: 13 amino acids. Germline V gives CDR1 MNHEY, CDR2 SVGAGI. Trimming left V 8 bases short and J 5 bases short, with 12 bases between. CDR3 in DNA: TGTGCCAGCGACCAGGGGCGGACCGGGGAGCTGTTTTTT. Translation gives CASDQGRTGELFF.

J is TRBJ2-7 and V is TRBV7-9; 10 bases fit TRBD1. CDR1 is SEHNR, CDR2 FQNEAQ, per germline (reference sequence). J gave up 2 bases and V 5 bases, and 3 bases lay outside the gene matches. The CDR3 has 14 amino acids. CDR3 in amino acids: CASSPGTGAYEQYF. The CDR3 DNA follows: TGTGCCAGCAGCCCAGGGACAGGGGCCTACGAGCAGTACTTC.

The chain couples TRBV7-8 to TRBJ2-4; D perhaps matches TRBD2 (6 bases). Germline V lookup: CDR1 SGHVS, CDR2 FQNEAQ. The V end was cut by 1 base, the J end by 0 bases, with 13 bases between. CDR3 size: 17 residues. This CDR3 reads CASSLGGPGVAKNIQYF. The CDR3 nucleotides read TGTGCCAGCAGCTTAGGGGGACCGGGGGTAGCCAAAAACATTCAGTACTTC.

This clone was seen only a few times. The chain has TRBV5-4 and TRBJ2-1; D not resolved. This CDR3 spans 11 amino acids. V lost 4 bases and J 5 bases, leaving 4 bases between the germline ends. Per the germline V gene, CDR1 is SGHNT and CDR2 is YYREEE (reference sequence). The CDR3 bases are TGTGCCAGCAGCGGCAACAATGAGCAGTTCTTC. Translated, it gives CASSGNNEQFF.

There are a few counts of this clone. The V call is TRBV4-3, the J call TRBJ2-7; D gene ambiguous. CDR1 LGHNA and CDR2 YSLEER come from the germline V gene. The CDR3 is 14 amino acids. Trimming shortened V by 0 bases and J by 7 bases, and 13 bases separated the two germline ends. For the CDR3, the DNA is TGCGCCAGCAGCCAAGACATCCTCACCGGGGAGCAGTACTTC. Protein: CASSQDILTGEQYF.

The chain couples TRBV4-1 to TRBJ1-4; 10 bases match TRBD1. The junction had 7 bases not matched to a gene; V was cut back by 2 bases and J by 7 bases. CDR1 MGHRA and CDR2 YSYEKL come from the germline V gene. The CDR3 consists of 16 residues. The CDR3 loop reads CASSQLTRDRGEKLFF. The DNA for the CDR3 is TGCGCCAGCAGCCAACTAACCCGGGACAGGGGTGAAAAACTGTTTTTT.

The V call is TRBV27, the J call TRBJ2-3; 11 positions match TRBD2. The CDR3 extends over 15 amino acids. The V gene's germline CDR1 is MNHEY and CDR2 SMNVEV (reference sequence). V shed 3 bases and J 5 bases; nucleotides not matched to a gene: 4. DNA for the CDR3: TGTGCCAGCAGTTTTGTTGGGACTAGCGGAGATACGCAGTATTTT. As protein: CASSFVGTSGDTQYF.

This chain uses TRBV27 with TRBJ2-4; D is unresolved. The V and J ends lost 4 bases and 3 bases respectively, with 7 bases between them. The CDR3 sequence is 13 residues long. CDR1 and CDR2 from the germline V gene are MNHEY and SMNVEV (reference sequence). The CDR3 spells CASSSLDKNIQYF. The CDR3 DNA is TGTGCCAGCAGTTCGCTAGACAAAAACATTCAGTACTTC.

The chain carries TRBV6-6 and TRBJ2-5; 9 bases are a match to TRBD1. The J call could be wrong; TRBJ2-7 is a better fit for the DNA end. The CDR3 totals 16 residues. CDR1 is MNHNY and CDR2 is SVGAGI in the germline V gene (reference sequence). The CDR3 spells CASSKQQGASGSEQYF. Written as DNA, the CDR3 is TGTGCCAGCAGCAAACAACAGGGGGCGAGCGGTAGCGAGCAGTACTTC.

The V gene is TRBV7-8, the J gene TRBJ2-3, with no clear D. V lost 3 bases and J lost 4, with 8 bases in between. Germline CDR1 reads SGHVS; CDR2 reads FQNEAQ. The CDR3 contains 13 residues. CDR3 region: CASSFSTPDTQYF. The DNA of the CDR3 is TGTGCCAGCAGCTTCTCAACACCAGATACGCAGTATTTT.

The chain is built from TRBV19 and TRBJ2-7; D is perhaps TRBD1 (6 bases). Germline loops: CDR1 LNHDA, CDR2 SQIVND (reference sequence). This CDR3 has 14 residues. Trimming stripped 10 bases from V and 0 bases from J, with 16 bases between. The CDR3 spells CATATGTPSYEQYF. DNA of the CDR3: TGTGCCACCGCAACCGGGACACCCTCCTACGAGCAGTACTTC.

The chain links TRBV27 to TRBJ2-5, with 7 nucleotides matching TRBD1. CDR3 length: 13 residues. Trimming removed 11 bases from V and 4 bases from J; junction bases left unmatched: 10. Per the germline V gene, CDR1 is MNHEY and CDR2 is SMNVEV (reference sequence). CDR3 region: CASSQGVGETQYF. The CDR3 DNA follows: TGTGCCTCCTCCCAGGGGGTGGGAGAGACCCAGTACTTC.

The CDR3 DNA reads as TGCGCCAGCAGCCAATGGGACTGGCTCACCACAGATACGCAGTATTTT. As protein: CASSQWDWLTTDTQYF. The chain recombines TRBV4-3 with TRBJ2-3; D is possibly TRBD2 (6 bases). Trimming pared 2 bases from V and 2 bases from J, leaving 14 bases between. Germline V gives CDR1 LGHNA, CDR2 YSLEER. This CDR3 spans 16 amino acids.

This clone was counted between two and nine times. This sequence joins TRBV4-1 and TRBJ1-5; a possible D gene is TRBD1 (6 bases). V was trimmed by 1 base and J by 5 bases, leaving 21 bases between them. This CDR3 is built from 18 residues. Germline V gene sequence: CDR1 MGHRA, CDR2 YSYEKL. The CDR3 reads CASSQVWASGTRDQPQHF. The CDR3 bases are TGCGCCAGCAGCCAAGTGTGGGCCTCCGGGACACGGGATCAGCCCCAGCATTTT.

In the case of this clone: The sample has other DNA sequences that encode this CDR3 too. This sequence joins TRBV6-1 and TRBJ2-1; 13 bases match TRBD2. The V segment lost 4 bases and the J segment 6 bases; nucleotides outside the gene matches: 3. The germline V gene has CDR1 MNHNS and CDR2 SASEGT. This CDR3 contains 15 residues. CDR3 DNA sequence: TGTGCCAGCAGTGGGGGACTAGCGGGAAGCAATGAGCAGTTCTTC. Residues: CASSGGLAGSNEQFF.

V and J are TRBV5-1 and TRBJ2-5, with 7 positions matching TRBD2. CDR3 length: 15 residues. Per the germline V gene, CDR1 is SGHRS and CDR2 is YFSETQ. The V segment lost 0 bases and the J segment 5 bases; nucleotides outside the gene matches: 7. The CDR3 loop reads CASSLEPGGIETQYF. CDR3 sequence (DNA): TGCGCCAGCAGCTTGGAGCCGGGAGGAATTGAGACCCAGTACTTC.

This chain uses TRBV11-2 with TRBJ2-5; D gene uncertain. The germline CDR1 and CDR2 sequences are SGHAT and FQNNGV. This CDR3 has 13 amino acids. The V gene lost 1 base and the J gene lost 3 bases, with 6 bases spanning the gap. CDR3 sequence: CASSLVQKETQYF. CDR3 sequence (DNA): TGTGCCAGCAGCTTAGTACAGAAAGAGACCCAGTACTTC.

The rearrangement links TRBV5-1 to TRBJ2-1; no reliable D call. V lost 4 bases and J lost 3, with 11 bases in between. The CDR3 is 14 amino acids. The V gene's germline CDR1 is SGHRS and CDR2 YFSETQ. CDR3 coding DNA: TGCGCCAGCAGCCCAGTAGCCCGCTACAATGAGCAGTTCTTC. It yields the protein CASSPVARYNEQFF. Drawing the rest from reference TRBV5-1 and TRBJ2-1, the complete variable domain is KAGVTQTPRYLIKTRGQQVTLSCSPISGHRSVSWYQQTPGQGLQFLFEYFSETQRNKGNFPGRFSGRQFSNSRSEMNVSTLELGDSALYLCASSPVARYNEQFFGPGTRLTVL.

The rearrangement joins TRBV6-6 to TRBJ2-1; D may be TRBD1 (6 bases). Trimming removed 8 bases from V and 12 bases from J, with 23 bases in between. Germline loops: CDR1 MNHNY, CDR2 SVGAGI (reference sequence). CDR3 size: 14 residues. CDR3 amino acids: CASSGQRGTERQFF. For the CDR3, the DNA is TGTGCCAGCTCCGGACAGAGAGGAACCGAACGGCAGTTCTTC.

CDR3 protein: CASSLGYSDRSTDTQYF. The CDR3 DNA sequence: TGCGCCAGCAGCTTGGGTTATTCGGACAGGAGCACAGATACGCAGTATTTT. This chain links TRBV5-1 with TRBJ2-3; 7 bases are a match to TRBD1. The junction had 7 bases not matched to a gene; V was cut back by 0 bases and J by 0 bases. Germline CDR1 is SGHRS and CDR2 is YFSETQ. This CDR3 has 17 residues. Together with reference TRBV5-1 and TRBJ2-3, the CDR3 gives the full variable domain: KAGVTQTPRYLIKTRGQQVTLSCSPISGHRSVSWYQQTPGQGLQFLFEYFSETQRNKGNFPGRFSGRQFSNSRSEMNVSTLELGDSALYLCASSLGYSDRSTDTQYFGPGTRLTVL.

The chain combines TRBV27 with TRBJ2-5, with 11 bases aligning to TRBD2. The tail of the sequence fits TRBJ2-7 better, so the J call may be wrong. The CDR3 is made up of 16 amino acids. Germline CDR1 MNHEY, CDR2 SMNVEV (reference sequence). The CDR3 DNA sequence: TGTGCCAGCAGTTTATCTCTAGCGGGAGGTTCCTACGAGCAGTACTTC. Protein product: CASSLSLAGGSYEQYF.

V and J are TRBV5-1 and TRBJ2-7, with D maybe TRBD2 (5 bases). The CDR3 runs to 16 residues. Germline values: CDR1 SGHRS, CDR2 YFSETQ. Trimming removed 1 base from V and 0 bases from J, with 14 bases in between. The CDR3 DNA follows: TGCGCCAGCAGCTTGAATGGGCGGGCGAGCTCCTACGAGCAGTACTTC. Its translation: CASSLNGRASSYEQYF.

The gene calls are TRBV15 and TRBJ1-3, with D unclear. The CDR3 extends over 15 amino acids. Germline V gene data show CDR1 as LNHNV and CDR2 as YYDKDF (reference sequence). Trimming took off 0 bases at V and 0 bases at J, with 6 bases between the two ends. The CDR3 here is CATSRERNSGNTIYF. The CDR3 region has the DNA TGTGCCACCAGCAGAGAGAGAAACTCTGGAAACACCATATATTTT.

This chain joins TRBV5-4 and TRBJ1-2; TRBD1 is a possible D gene (5 bases). The germline CDR1 and CDR2 sequences are SGHNT and YYREEE (reference sequence). Deletions cut 1 base from V and 6 bases from J, with 13 bases between. CDR3 length: 14 amino acids. CDR3 in amino acids: CASSLKGTSNGYTF. The CDR3, as DNA: TGTGCCAGCAGCTTGAAGGGGACTTCGAATGGCTACACCTTC. Together with reference TRBV5-4 and TRBJ1-2, the CDR3 gives the full variable domain: ETGVTQSPTHLIKTRGQQVTLRCSSQSGHNTVSWYQQALGQGPQFIFQYYREEENGRGNFPPRFSGLQFPNYSSELNVNALELDDSALYLCASSLKGTSNGYTFGSGTRLTVV.

The chain recombines TRBV19 with TRBJ2-1; D is uncertain. Germline CDR1 reads LNHDA; CDR2 reads SQIVND (reference sequence). Trimming pared 0 bases from V and 0 bases from J, leaving 9 bases between. This CDR3 is 16 amino acids long. The CDR3 DNA reads as TGTGCCAGTAGTATAGAGAGTAGCCTCTCCTACAATGAGCAGTTCTTC. This gives the protein CASSIESSLSYNEQFF.